This T cell receptor beta chain was identified in a study of identifying expanded T cells in peripheral blood. Profiled with immunoSEQ multiplex PCR; TCRdb holds only in-frame clones, not every one. The sample shows approximately 97,000 clones, approximately 90% of them seen only once. This clone was counted a single time. Germline CDR1 is SGDLS and CDR2 is YYNGEE. The V gene lost 0 bases and the J gene lost 8 bases, with 14 bases spanning the gap. The CDR3 consists of 14 residues. This sequence was found in a person aged 18 to 75 in good health. The source material was blood. The chain is built from TRBV9 and TRBJ1-2; D uncertain. CDR3 sequence: CASSVGLGWGGYTF. The CDR3 bases are TGTGCCAGCAGCGTAGGTTTGGGGTGGGGAGGCTACACCTTC. Full variable domain (outside the CDR3, taken from reference TRBV9 and TRBJ1-2): DSGVTQTPKHLITATGQRVTLRCSPRSGDLSVYWYQQSLDQGLQFLIQYYNGEERAKGNILERFSAQQFPDLHSELNLSSLELGDSALYFCASSVGLGWGGYTFGSGTRLTVV.